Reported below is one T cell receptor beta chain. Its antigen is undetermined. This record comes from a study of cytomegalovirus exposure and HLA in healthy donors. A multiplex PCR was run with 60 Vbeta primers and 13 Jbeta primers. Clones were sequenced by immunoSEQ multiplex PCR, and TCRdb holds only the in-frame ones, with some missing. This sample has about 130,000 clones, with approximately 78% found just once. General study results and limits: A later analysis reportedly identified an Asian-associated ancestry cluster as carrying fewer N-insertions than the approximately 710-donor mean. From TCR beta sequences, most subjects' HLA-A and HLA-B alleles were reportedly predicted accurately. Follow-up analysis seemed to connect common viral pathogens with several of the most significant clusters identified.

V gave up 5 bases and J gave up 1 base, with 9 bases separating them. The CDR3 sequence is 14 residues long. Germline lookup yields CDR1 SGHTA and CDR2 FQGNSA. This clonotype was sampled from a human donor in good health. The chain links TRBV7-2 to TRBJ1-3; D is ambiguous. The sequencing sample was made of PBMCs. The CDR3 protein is CASSTPGSGNTIYF. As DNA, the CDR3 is TGTGCCAGCAGCACCCCGGGATCTGGAAACACCATATATTTT.